This TCR beta chain is from a study of vaccination and CD4 T cells after COVID-19. Described treatment: roughly nine-day PBMC culture with coronavirus spike peptide pools or control peptides (ViraFEST assay). The germline V and J ends were trimmed by 3 bases and 3 bases, with 9 bases remaining between them. CDR1 and CDR2 (germline): DFQATT, SNEGSKA (reference sequence). The CDR3 totals 13 residues. Worth noting for this clonotype: What it binds is unknown.

Oncomine TCR Beta short-read sequencing was applied to DNA from cultured CD4+ T cells. TCRdb used MiXCR to reprocess the PCR reads, holding one entry per CDR3 protein. The sample yields 9,000 to 15,000 distinct CDR3 sequences, about 61% seen once. The source material was CD4+ T cells from blood, cultured in vitro. This TCR derives from a human donor who had recovered from COVID-19. V is TRBV20-1 and J is TRBJ1-5; maybe TRBD1 (6 bases). The CDR3 DNA follows: TGCAGTGCTAGTTGGGGGGCCAATCAGCCCCAGCATTTT. Translating it yields CSASWGANQPQHF.